A single sample gave rise to the 10 T cell receptor beta chains below, sequenced in a study of T cell responses to AZD1222 COVID-19 vaccine. TCRdb keeps only in-frame clones here, not all; method: immunoSEQ multiplex PCR. The repertoire consists of some 130,000 clones, with over 75% occurring once and the leading ten covering 6.9%. Sequencing was performed on peripheral blood, taken on day 0 of AZD1222 vaccination. The receptor source for this set is an adult in good health.

The J gene is TRBJ1-6, the V gene TRBV19; D not resolved. Germline V gene lookup returns CDR1 LNHDA and CDR2 SQIVND (reference sequence). The CDR3 loop spans 16 amino acids. V lost 7 bases, J lost 1 base, and 14 bases lay in between. DNA of the CDR3: TGTGCCAGTAAGCTAGGCGGCTCATCCTATAATTCACCCCTCCACTTT. It is translated as CASKLGGSSYNSPLHF.

The rearrangement links TRBV6-4 to TRBJ2-1, with 13 bases fitting TRBD2. V trimming: 6 bases; J trimming: 3 bases; junction bases outside the gene matches: 5. The length of the CDR3 is 16 residues. Germline lookup yields CDR1 MRHNA and CDR2 SNTAGT. In DNA, the CDR3 is TGTGCCAGCAGCGCGACTAGCGGGGGGTTCTACAATGAGCAGTTCTTC. This codes for CASSATSGGFYNEQFF.

The V and J genes are TRBV14 and TRBJ2-7; D gene uncertain. V dropped 1 base and J dropped 5 bases, with 6 bases sitting between them. The germline gives CDR1 SGHDN, CDR2 FVKESK. The CDR3 has 12 residues. DNA for the CDR3: TGTGCCAGCAGCCAAGCGGGCCACGAGCAGTACTTC. Translation gives CASSQAGHEQYF. The full variable domain, with the rest looked up from reference TRBV14 and TRBJ2-7, is EAGVTQFPSHSVIEKGQTVTLRCDPISGHDNLYWYRRVMGKEIKFLLHFVKESKQDESGMPNNRFLAERTGGTYSTLKVQPAELEDSGVYFCASSQAGHEQYFGPGTRLTVT.

The V and J genes are TRBV11-2 and TRBJ1-2, with TRBD1 identical over 8 bases. Germline CDR1 SGHAT, CDR2 FQNNGV. The V gene end was trimmed by 3 bases and the J gene end by 8 bases; junction bases not matched to a gene: 5. This CDR3 contains 13 residues. The CDR3 reads CASSFRQGNGYTF. The CDR3 nucleotides read TGTGCCAGCAGCTTTAGACAGGGGAACGGCTACACCTTC.

V and J are TRBV3-1 (or the pseudogene TRBV3-2) and TRBJ2-5; 11 bases align to TRBD2. V was pared by 4 bases and J by 3 bases, with 1 base of the junction left unmatched. The germline CDR1 and CDR2 sequences are LGHDT and YNNKEL (reference sequence). This CDR3 spans 14 amino acids. The CDR3 region is CASSLTSGEETQYF. The CDR3 nucleotides read TGTGCCAGCAGCCTGACTAGCGGGGAAGAGACCCAGTACTTC.

V gene TRBV28 combines with J gene TRBJ1-4, with D possibly TRBD1 on 6 matching bases. V lost 5 bases and J 2 bases, leaving 9 bases between the germline ends. Germline V CDR1 and CDR2: MDHEN, SYDVKM. The CDR3 spans 14 residues. CDR3 residues: CASSTGSTNEKLFF. In DNA form, the CDR3 reads TGTGCCAGCAGTACAGGGTCCACTAATGAAAAACTGTTTTTT.

As DNA, the CDR3 is TGCAGTGCTAGTCAGGGTCCGAACTATGGCTACACCTTC. Its translation: CSASQGPNYGYTF. The gene calls are TRBV20-1 and TRBJ1-2, with D maybe TRBD1 (5 bases). Trimming left V 3 bases short and J 2 bases short, with 10 bases between. The germline V gene has CDR1 DFQATT and CDR2 SNEGSKA (reference sequence). This CDR3 spans 13 amino acids.

This clone has just one count. The J gene is TRBJ1-5, the V gene TRBV5-8; D may be TRBD1 (6 bases). The length of the CDR3 is 16 residues. Germline V gene lookup returns CDR1 SGHTS and CDR2 YDEGEE. V lost 2 bases to trimming and J lost 3 bases, with 15 bases between them. CDR3 amino acids: CASSFYRDTANQPQHF. The CDR3 nucleotides are TGTGCCAGCAGCTTCTACCGGGACACGGCCAATCAGCCCCAGCATTTT.

The chain employs TRBV14 and TRBJ2-3; TRBD1 matches at 8 bases. The V gene's germline CDR1 is SGHDN and CDR2 FVKESK. V gave up 5 bases and J gave up 2 bases; unmatched junction bases: 9. This CDR3 has 16 amino acids. This CDR3 is CASSLLRTGPTDTQYF. CDR3 DNA sequence: TGTGCCAGCAGCTTACTCCGGACAGGGCCCACAGATACGCAGTATTTT.

The chain links TRBV9 to TRBJ1-1; TRBD1 aligns across 7 bases. Germline V gene lookup returns CDR1 SGDLS and CDR2 YYNGEE. V trimming: 4 bases; J trimming: 1 base; junction bases outside the gene matches: 7. CDR3 length: 15 amino acids. The CDR3 region is CASSLTGDPNTEAFF. In DNA form, the CDR3 reads TGTGCCAGCAGCTTAACAGGGGACCCGAACACTGAAGCTTTCTTT.